Listed below are T cell receptor beta chains from one sample, sequenced in a study of T cell responses to AZD1222 COVID-19 vaccine. Using immunoSEQ multiplex PCR, the repertoire was profiled, and TCRdb retains in-frame clones only, with some absent. The data show 95,000 to 100,000 clones, approximately 90% seen once. Specimen: peripheral blood, collected on day 0 of AZD1222 vaccination. Receptors originate from an adult in good health. Both conserved end residues are part of each CDR3. Fields, in order: D gene, V gene, J gene, clone size, CDR3 protein, CDR3 DNA. The D gene is left open where the match is weak. Clone size is given for some rows only: seen once, a few or many times, or a class if the clone is expanded.

>TRBD1|TRBV7-9|TRBJ1-6|.
CASRGTGAFGSPLHF
TGTGCCAGCAGGGGGACAGGGGCCTTTGGGTCACCCCTCCACTTT
>TRBD2|TRBV3-1/TRBV3-2|TRBJ2-7|.
CASSQDPTGLAGGQSEQYF
TGTGCCAGCAGCCAAGACCCTACGGGACTAGCGGGGGGGCAAAGCGAGCAGTACTTC
>.|TRBV5-1|TRBJ2-5|.
CASSLDSTQETQYF
TGCGCCAGCAGCCTAGACAGTACCCAAGAGACCCAGTACTTC
>TRBD1|TRBV5-1|TRBJ1-1|few
CASRSTGANTEAFF
TGCGCCAGCAGAAGCACAGGGGCGAACACTGAAGCTTTCTTT
>.|TRBV6-1|TRBJ1-5|.
CASSEGVENQPQHF
TGTGCCAGCAGTGAAGGCGTGGAGAATCAGCCCCAGCATTTT
>.|TRBV7-9|TRBJ1-6|.
CASSLGAMESPLHF
TGTGCCAGCAGCTTAGGAGCGATGGAGTCACCCCTCCACTTT
>.|TRBV25-1|TRBJ2-7|.
CASSGGISYEQYF
TGTGCCAGCAGTGGGGGTATCTCCTACGAGCAGTACTTC
>TRBD1|TRBV5-6|TRBJ1-5|.
CASSLKGADQPQHF
TGTGCCAGCAGCCTGAAGGGGGCGGACCAGCCCCAGCATTTT
>.|TRBV5-1|TRBJ2-2|.
CASSLVSGDPTGELFF
TGCGCCAGCAGCTTGGTTTCAGGGGACCCCACCGGGGAGCTGTTTTTT
>.|TRBV7-9|TRBJ1-1|.
CASSRNTEAFF
TGTGCCAGCAGCCGTAACACTGAAGCTTTCTTT
>TRBD1|TRBV27|TRBJ2-7|.
CASSLSPPGQGPTYEQYF
TGTGCCAGCAGTTTATCGCCCCCCGGACAGGGGCCTACCTACGAGCAGTACTTC
>.|TRBV23-1|TRBJ1-5|once
CASSPISYSNQPQHF
TGCGCCAGCAGTCCGATCAGCTATAGCAATCAGCCCCAGCATTTT
>.|TRBV2|TRBJ1-4|.
CASSEMAGRDEKLFF
TGTGCCAGCAGTGAAATGGCAGGGCGGGATGAAAAACTGTTTTTT
>.|TRBV27|TRBJ2-7|.
CASSLGPGSEQYF
TGTGCCAGCAGTTTAGGGCCCGGGAGCGAGCAGTACTTC
>.|TRBV12-3/TRBV12-4|TRBJ2-7|.
CASSPDYAWQYF
TGTGCCAGCAGTCCGGACTACGCTTGGCAGTACTTC
>TRBD1|TRBV28|TRBJ2-7|.
CASTPGPGQGGEQYF
TGTGCCAGCACCCCGGGTCCGGGACAGGGGGGTGAGCAGTACTTC
>TRBD1|TRBV9|TRBJ1-4|few
CASSATGKISLANEKLFF
TGTGCCAGCAGCGCGACAGGGAAGATTAGTCTGGCTAATGAAAAACTGTTTTTT
>.|TRBV5-1|TRBJ1-2|.
CASSLESFYGYTF
TGCGCCAGCAGCTTAGAATCCTTCTATGGCTACACCTTC
>.|TRBV6-5|TRBJ2-7|.
CASSYDREGYEQYF
TGTGCCAGCAGTTACGACCGTGAGGGATACGAGCAGTACTTC
>TRBD1|TRBV5-4|TRBJ1-2|.
CASSTGTAYGYTF
TGTGCCAGCAGCACCGGGACAGCTTATGGCTACACCTTC
>.|TRBV9|TRBJ1-1|.
CASSSPDTLNTEAFF
TGTGCCAGCAGCTCCCCGGACACCTTGAACACTGAAGCTTTCTTT
>.|TRBV6-5|TRBJ1-1|.
CASSTRDRTEAFF
TGTGCCAGCAGTACTCGCGACAGGACTGAAGCTTTCTTT
>TRBD1|TRBV3-1/TRBV3-2|TRBJ1-3|.
CASSQGRDRARNTIYF
TGTGCCAGCAGCCAAGGCCGGGACAGGGCTCGAAACACCATATATTTT
>.|TRBV19|TRBJ2-1|.
CASSPQGPNEQFF
TGTGCCAGTAGTCCCCAAGGGCCCAATGAGCAGTTCTTC
>.|TRBV14|TRBJ1-4|.
CASSQFQGEKLFF
TGTGCCAGCAGCCAATTTCAGGGGGAAAAACTGTTTTTT
>.|TRBV5-1|TRBJ1-4|.
CASSLLDNNEKLFF
TGCGCCAGCAGCTTGCTAGATAATAATGAAAAACTGTTTTTT
>.|TRBV12-3/TRBV12-4|TRBJ2-5|.
CASSRVPRETQYF
TGTGCCAGCAGCCGGGTCCCGCGAGAGACCCAGTACTTC
>.|TRBV5-1|TRBJ1-1|.
CASRIQGNLAEAFF
TGCGCCAGCAGAATCCAGGGGAACCTCGCTGAAGCTTTCTTT
>.|TRBV2|TRBJ1-5|.
CASRRTLQPQHF
TGTGCCAGCAGGAGGACCCTTCAGCCCCAGCATTTT
>.|TRBV6-2/TRBV6-3|TRBJ1-2|.
CASSWGEGNYGYTF
TGTGCCAGCAGTTGGGGCGAGGGTAACTATGGCTACACCTTC
>.|TRBV18|TRBJ1-3|.
CASSPRAVSGNTIYF
TGTGCCAGCTCACCACGAGCGGTCTCTGGAAACACCATATATTTT
>TRBD1|TRBV29-1|TRBJ1-2|.
CSVTGGSGYTF
TGCAGCGTGACAGGGGGCAGTGGCTACACCTTC
>.|TRBV28|TRBJ1-2|.
CASTTRYSTIYGYTF
TGTGCCAGCACCACACGGTACAGTACCATCTATGGCTACACCTTC
>.|TRBV27|TRBJ1-1|.
CASREVGGAGTEAFF
TGTGCCAGCAGGGAGGTGGGGGGCGCGGGCACTGAAGCTTTCTTT
>TRBD1|TRBV6-1|TRBJ1-2|.
CASSDIDRGVRGYTF
TGTGCCAGCAGTGATATTGACAGGGGAGTACGGGGCTACACCTTC
>.|TRBV18|TRBJ1-2|once
CASSTPGSNYGYTF
TGTGCCAGCTCAACTCCAGGGAGTAACTATGGCTACACCTTC
>.|TRBV27|TRBJ1-5|.
CASSLSNLQPQHF
TGTGCCAGCAGTTTATCGAATCTTCAGCCCCAGCATTTT
>.|TRBV28|TRBJ2-7|.
CASSSGGQESSYEQYF
TGTGCCAGCAGTTCGGGGGGCCAGGAAAGCTCCTACGAGCAGTACTTC
>TRBD1|TRBV28|TRBJ1-3|.
CASSLSTGRSGNTIYF
TGTGCCAGCAGTTTATCGACAGGGAGATCTGGAAACACCATATATTTT
>.|TRBV6-5|TRBJ1-2|few
CASSWTRAGSGGYTF
TGTGCCAGCAGCTGGACACGGGCCGGTTCCGGTGGCTACACCTTC
>.|TRBV6-4|TRBJ1-1|.
CASSEGENTEAFF
TGTGCCAGCAGTGAAGGGGAAAACACTGAAGCTTTCTTT
>.|TRBV5-1|TRBJ2-3|once
CASSLGGSTDTQYF
TGCGCCAGCAGCTTGGGGGGAAGCACAGATACGCAGTATTTT
>.|TRBV5-1|TRBJ2-2|.
CASSLGPVPGELFF
TGCGCCAGCAGCTTGGGTCCGGTTCCCGGGGAGCTGTTTTTT
>TRBD1|TRBV29-1|TRBJ1-3|.
CSATTGPGNTIYF
TGCAGCGCGACGACAGGGCCTGGAAACACCATATATTTT
>.|TRBV6-4|TRBJ1-2|.
CASSDSNRGYTF
TGTGCCAGCAGTGACTCGAATAGGGGCTACACCTTC
>TRBD2|TRBV9|TRBJ2-7|.
CASSVGLSSGGISYEQYF
TGTGCCAGCAGCGTAGGTTTAAGTAGCGGGGGCATCTCCTACGAGCAGTACTTC
>.|TRBV19|TRBJ1-5|.
CAGGGNRHNQPQHF
TGTGCCGGTGGAGGTAACAGACACAATCAGCCCCAGCATTTT
>TRBD1|TRBV7-9|TRBJ1-1|.
CASSPRDRENTEAFF
TGTGCCAGCAGCCCTCGGGACAGGGAGAACACTGAAGCTTTCTTT